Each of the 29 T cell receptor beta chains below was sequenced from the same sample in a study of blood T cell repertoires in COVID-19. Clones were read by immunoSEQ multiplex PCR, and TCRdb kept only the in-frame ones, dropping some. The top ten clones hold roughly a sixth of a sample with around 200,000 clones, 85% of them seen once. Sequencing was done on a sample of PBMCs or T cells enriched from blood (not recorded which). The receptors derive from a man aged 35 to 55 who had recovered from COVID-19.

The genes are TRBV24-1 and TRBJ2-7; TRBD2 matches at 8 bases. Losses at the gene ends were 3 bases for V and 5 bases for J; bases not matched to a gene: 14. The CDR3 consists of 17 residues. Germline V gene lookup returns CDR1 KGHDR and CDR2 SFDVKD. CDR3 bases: TGTGCCACCAGTGATGCGTCTTTAAGCGGGGGTATAAACGAGCAGTACTTC. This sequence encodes CATSDASLSGGINEQYF.

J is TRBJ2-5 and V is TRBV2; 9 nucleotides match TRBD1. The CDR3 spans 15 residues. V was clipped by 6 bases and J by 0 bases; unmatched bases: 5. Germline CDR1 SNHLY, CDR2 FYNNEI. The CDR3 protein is CASSRQGGNQETQYF. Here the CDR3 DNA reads TGTGCCAGCAGCCGACAGGGGGGGAACCAAGAGACCCAGTACTTC.

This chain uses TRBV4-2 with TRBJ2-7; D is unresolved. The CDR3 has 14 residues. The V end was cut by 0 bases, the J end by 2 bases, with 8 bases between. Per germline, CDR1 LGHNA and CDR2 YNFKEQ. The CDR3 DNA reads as TGTGCCAGCAGCCAAGAAAGCCAAACCTACGAGCAGTACTTC. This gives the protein CASSQESQTYEQYF.

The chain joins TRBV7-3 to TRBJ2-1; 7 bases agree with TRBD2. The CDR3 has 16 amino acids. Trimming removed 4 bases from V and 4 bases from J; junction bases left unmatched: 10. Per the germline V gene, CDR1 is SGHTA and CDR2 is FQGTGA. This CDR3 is CASSSRTRVGYNEQFF. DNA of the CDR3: TGTGCCAGCAGCTCACGGACTAGAGTGGGTTACAATGAGCAGTTCTTC.

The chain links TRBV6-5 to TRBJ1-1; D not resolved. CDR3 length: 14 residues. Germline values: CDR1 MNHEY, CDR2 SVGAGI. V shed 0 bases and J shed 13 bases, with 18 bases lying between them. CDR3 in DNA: TGTGCCAGCAGTTACTCTAGGACTCCCGTATATGTTTTCTTT. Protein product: CASSYSRTPVYVFF.

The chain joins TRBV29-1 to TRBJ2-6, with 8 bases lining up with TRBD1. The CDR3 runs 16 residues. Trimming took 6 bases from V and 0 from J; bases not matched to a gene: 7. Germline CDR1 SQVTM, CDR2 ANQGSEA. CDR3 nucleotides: TGCAGCGTCCGAGGGACAGGCTCCTCTGGGGCCAACGTCCTGACTTTC. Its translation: CSVRGTGSSGANVLTF. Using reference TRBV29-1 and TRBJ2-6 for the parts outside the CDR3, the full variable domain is SAVISQKPSRDICQRGTSLTIQCQVDSQVTMMFWYRQQPGQSLTLIATANQGSEATYESGFVIDKFPISRPNLTFSTLTVSNMSPEDSSIYLCSVRGTGSSGANVLTFGAGSRLTVL.

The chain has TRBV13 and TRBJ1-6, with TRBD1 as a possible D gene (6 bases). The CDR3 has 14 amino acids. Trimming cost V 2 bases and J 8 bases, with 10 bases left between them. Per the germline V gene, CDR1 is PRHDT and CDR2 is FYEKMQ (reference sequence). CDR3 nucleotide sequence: TGTGCCAGCAGCTTACAGGGGTCGTATTCACCCCTCCACTTT. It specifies CASSLQGSYSPLHF.

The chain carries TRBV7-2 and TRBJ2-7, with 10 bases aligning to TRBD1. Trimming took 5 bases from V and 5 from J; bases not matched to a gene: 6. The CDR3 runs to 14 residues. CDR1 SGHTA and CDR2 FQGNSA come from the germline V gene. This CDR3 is CASSVRDRGHEQYF. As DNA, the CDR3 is TGTGCCAGCAGCGTCCGGGACAGGGGCCACGAGCAGTACTTC.

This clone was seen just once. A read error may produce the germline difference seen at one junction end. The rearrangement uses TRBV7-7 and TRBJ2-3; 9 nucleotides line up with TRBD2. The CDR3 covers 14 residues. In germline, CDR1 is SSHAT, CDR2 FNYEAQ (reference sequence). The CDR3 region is CASSWGLASDTQYF. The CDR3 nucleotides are TGTGCTAGCAGCTGGGGACTAGCCTCAGATACGCAGTATTTT.

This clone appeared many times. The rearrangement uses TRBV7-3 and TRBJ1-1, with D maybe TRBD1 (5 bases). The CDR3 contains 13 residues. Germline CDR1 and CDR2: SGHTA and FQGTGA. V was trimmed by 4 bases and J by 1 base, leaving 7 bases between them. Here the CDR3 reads CASSYGGNTEAFF. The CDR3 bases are TGTGCCAGCAGCTACGGGGGGAACACTGAAGCTTTCTTT.

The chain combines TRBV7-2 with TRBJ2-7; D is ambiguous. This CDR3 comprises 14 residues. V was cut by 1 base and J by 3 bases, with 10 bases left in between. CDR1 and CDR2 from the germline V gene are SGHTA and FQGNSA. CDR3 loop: CASSLGSSYYEQYF. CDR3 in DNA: TGTGCCAGCAGCTTAGGGAGTAGCTACTACGAGCAGTACTTC. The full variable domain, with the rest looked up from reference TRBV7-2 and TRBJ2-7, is GAGVSQSPSNKVTEKGKDVELRCDPISGHTALYWYRQSLGQGLEFLIYFQGNSAPDKSGLPSDRFSAERTGGSVSTLTIQRTQQEDSAVYLCASSLGSSYYEQYFGPGTRLTVT.

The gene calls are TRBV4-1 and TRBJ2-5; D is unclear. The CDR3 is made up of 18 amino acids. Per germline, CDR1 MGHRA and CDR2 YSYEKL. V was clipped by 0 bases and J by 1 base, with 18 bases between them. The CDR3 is CASSQDLVGGGFQETQYF. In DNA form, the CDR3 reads TGCGCCAGCAGCCAAGATTTAGTAGGTGGCGGATTCCAAGAGACCCAGTACTTC.

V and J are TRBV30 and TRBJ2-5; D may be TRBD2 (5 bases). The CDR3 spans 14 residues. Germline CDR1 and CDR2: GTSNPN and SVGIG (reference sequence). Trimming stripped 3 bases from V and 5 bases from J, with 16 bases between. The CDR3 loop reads CAWSRNQLGETQYF. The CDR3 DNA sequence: TGTGCCTGGAGCAGGAATCAACTAGGGGAGACCCAGTACTTC.

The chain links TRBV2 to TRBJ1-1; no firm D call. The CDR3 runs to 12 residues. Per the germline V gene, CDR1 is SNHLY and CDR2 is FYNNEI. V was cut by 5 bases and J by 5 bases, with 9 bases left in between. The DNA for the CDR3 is TGTGCCAGCAGTCCTCTCAGGACTGAAGCTTTCTTT. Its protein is CASSPLRTEAFF.

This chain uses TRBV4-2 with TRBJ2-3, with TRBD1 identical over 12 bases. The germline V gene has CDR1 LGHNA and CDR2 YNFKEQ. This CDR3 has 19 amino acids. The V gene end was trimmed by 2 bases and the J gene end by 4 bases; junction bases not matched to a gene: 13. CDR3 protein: CASSQPGTGGGVRSDTQYF. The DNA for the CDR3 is TGTGCCAGCAGCCAACCAGGGACAGGGGGCGGAGTACGTTCAGATACGCAGTATTTT.

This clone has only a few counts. CDR3 in amino acids: CASSGRSSYEQYF. In DNA form, the CDR3 reads TGTGCCAGCAGTGGGAGAAGCTCCTACGAGCAGTACTTC. The chain links TRBV12-3 or TRBV12-4 to TRBJ2-7; perhaps TRBD2 as D (5 bases). The CDR3 contains 13 residues. The V and J ends lost 5 bases and 0 bases respectively, with 8 bases between them.

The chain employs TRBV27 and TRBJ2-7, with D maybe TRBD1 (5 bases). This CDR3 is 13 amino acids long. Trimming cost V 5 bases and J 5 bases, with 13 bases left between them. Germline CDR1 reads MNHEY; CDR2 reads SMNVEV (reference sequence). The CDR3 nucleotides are TGTGCCAGCAGTGTCCAGGGTACCCACGAGCAGTACTTC. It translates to CASSVQGTHEQYF.

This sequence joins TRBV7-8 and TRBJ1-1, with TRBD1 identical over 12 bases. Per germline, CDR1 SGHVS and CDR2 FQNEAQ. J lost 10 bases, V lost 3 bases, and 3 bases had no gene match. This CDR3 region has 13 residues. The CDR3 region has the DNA TGTGCCAGCAGCTTCGGGACAGGGGGCTTAGCTTTCTTT. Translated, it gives CASSFGTGGLAFF. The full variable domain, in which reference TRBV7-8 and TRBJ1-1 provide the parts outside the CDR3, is GAGVSQSPRYKVAKRGQDVALRCDPISGHVSLFWYQQALGQGPEFLTYFQNEAQLDKSGLPSDRFFAERPEGSVSTLKIQRTQQEDSAVYLCASSFGTGGLAFFGQGTRLTVV.

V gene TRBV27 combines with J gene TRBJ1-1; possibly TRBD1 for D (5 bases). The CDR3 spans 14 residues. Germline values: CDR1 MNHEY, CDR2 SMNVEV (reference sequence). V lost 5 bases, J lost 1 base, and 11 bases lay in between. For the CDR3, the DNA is TGTGCCAGCAGTCTCGGGGGTGAGAACACTGAAGCTTTCTTT. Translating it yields CASSLGGENTEAFF.

CDR3 DNA: TGCGCCAGCAGCCAAGAAGTAGGTAGCGGGAGCTACGAGCAGTACTTC. It codes for CASSQEVGSGSYEQYF. The chain links TRBV4-1 to TRBJ2-7; 9 bases line up with TRBD2. The V gene end was trimmed by 0 bases and the J gene end by 3 bases; junction bases not matched to a gene: 6. The length of the CDR3 is 16 residues. CDR1 is MGHRA, CDR2 YSYEKL, per germline.

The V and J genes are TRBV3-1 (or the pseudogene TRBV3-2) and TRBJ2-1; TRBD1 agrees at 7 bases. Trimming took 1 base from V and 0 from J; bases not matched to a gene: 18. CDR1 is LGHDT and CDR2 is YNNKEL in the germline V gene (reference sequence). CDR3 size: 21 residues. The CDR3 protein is CASSQGRKDRDPPFSYNEQFF. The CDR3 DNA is TGTGCCAGCAGCCAAGGGAGGAAAGACAGGGACCCACCGTTCTCCTACAATGAGCAGTTCTTC.

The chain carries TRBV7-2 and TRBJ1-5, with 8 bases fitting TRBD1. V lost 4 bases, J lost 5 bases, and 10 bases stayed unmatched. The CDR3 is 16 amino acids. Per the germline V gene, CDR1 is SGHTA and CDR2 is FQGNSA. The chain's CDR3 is CASSSRGQGGDQPQHF. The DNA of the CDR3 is TGTGCCAGCAGCTCGAGAGGACAGGGAGGGGATCAGCCCCAGCATTTT.

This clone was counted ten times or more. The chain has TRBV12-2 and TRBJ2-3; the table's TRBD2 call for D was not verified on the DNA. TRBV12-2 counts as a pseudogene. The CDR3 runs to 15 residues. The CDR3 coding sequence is TGTGCAAGTCGCTGGACTAGCGGGAGCACAGATACGCAGTATTTT. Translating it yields CASRWTSGSTDTQYF.

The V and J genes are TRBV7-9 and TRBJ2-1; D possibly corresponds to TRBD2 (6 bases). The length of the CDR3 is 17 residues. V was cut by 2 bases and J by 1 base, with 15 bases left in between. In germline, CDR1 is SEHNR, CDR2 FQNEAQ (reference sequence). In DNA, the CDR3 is TGTGCCAGCAGCTTAATCAGCGGGCCCCGGTCCTACAATGAGCAGTTCTTC. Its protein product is CASSLISGPRSYNEQFF.

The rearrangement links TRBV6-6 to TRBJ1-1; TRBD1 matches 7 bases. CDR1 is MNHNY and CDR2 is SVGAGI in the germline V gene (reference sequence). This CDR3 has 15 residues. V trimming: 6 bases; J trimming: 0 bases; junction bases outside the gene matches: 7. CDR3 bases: TGTGCCAGCAGGCCCCCGGGACAGATGAACACTGAAGCTTTCTTT. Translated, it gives CASRPPGQMNTEAFF.

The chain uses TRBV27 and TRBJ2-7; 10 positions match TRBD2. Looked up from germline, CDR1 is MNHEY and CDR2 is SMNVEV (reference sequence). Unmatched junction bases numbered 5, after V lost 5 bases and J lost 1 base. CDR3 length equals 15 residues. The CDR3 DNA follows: TGTGCCAGCAGTGGTCTAGCGGGAGTTTCCTACGAGCAGTACTTC. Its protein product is CASSGLAGVSYEQYF.

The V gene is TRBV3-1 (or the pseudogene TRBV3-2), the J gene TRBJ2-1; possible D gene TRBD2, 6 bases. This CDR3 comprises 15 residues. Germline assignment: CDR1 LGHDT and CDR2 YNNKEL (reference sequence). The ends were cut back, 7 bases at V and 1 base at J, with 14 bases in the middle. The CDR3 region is CASTSTSRSYNEQFF. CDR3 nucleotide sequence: TGTGCCAGCACTTCCACTAGCCGATCCTACAATGAGCAGTTCTTC.

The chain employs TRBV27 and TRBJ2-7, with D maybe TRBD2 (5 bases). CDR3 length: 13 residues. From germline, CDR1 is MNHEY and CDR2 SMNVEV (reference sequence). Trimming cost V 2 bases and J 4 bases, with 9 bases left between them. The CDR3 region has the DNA TGTGCCAGCAGTTTACATTCGGGGTACGAGCAGTACTTC. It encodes CASSLHSGYEQYF.

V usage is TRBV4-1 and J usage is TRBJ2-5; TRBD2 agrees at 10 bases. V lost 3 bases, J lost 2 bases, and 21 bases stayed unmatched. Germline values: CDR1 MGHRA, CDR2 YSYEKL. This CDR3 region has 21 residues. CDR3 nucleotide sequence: TGCGCCAGCAGCCAGGGATCTCTGGTAGGCAGACTAGCGGGCAGACAAGAGACCCAGTACTTC. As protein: CASSQGSLVGRLAGRQETQYF.